Described below is a single T cell receptor (beta chain) sequence and its context. As yet, its antigen is unknown. Sequenced by immunoSEQ multiplex PCR; TCRdb stores in-frame clones only, minus some. The table includes 38,000 or so clones, 85% detected once. This sample is part of a study of PD-1 blockade in mismatch repair-deficient tumors. The V gene's germline CDR1 is MNHNY and CDR2 SVGAGI (reference sequence). The length of the CDR3 is 14 residues. V was trimmed by 11 bases and J by 5 bases, leaving 19 bases between them. TCRs were sequenced from a few patients responding to pembrolizumab. Overall study results and limits: Rapid post-treatment expansion, then contraction, generally preceding radiologic response, marked tumor-resident clones.

The sequence was obtained from an adult with mismatch repair-deficient cancer. The chain couples TRBV6-6 to TRBJ2-1; D is possibly TRBD1 (7 bases). The sequencing here drew on peripheral blood, taken roughly 75 weeks after starting pembrolizumab. CDR3: CASGGGWGHNEQFF. CDR3 nucleotides: TGTGCCTCCGGAGGGGGCTGGGGGCACAATGAGCAGTTCTTC.